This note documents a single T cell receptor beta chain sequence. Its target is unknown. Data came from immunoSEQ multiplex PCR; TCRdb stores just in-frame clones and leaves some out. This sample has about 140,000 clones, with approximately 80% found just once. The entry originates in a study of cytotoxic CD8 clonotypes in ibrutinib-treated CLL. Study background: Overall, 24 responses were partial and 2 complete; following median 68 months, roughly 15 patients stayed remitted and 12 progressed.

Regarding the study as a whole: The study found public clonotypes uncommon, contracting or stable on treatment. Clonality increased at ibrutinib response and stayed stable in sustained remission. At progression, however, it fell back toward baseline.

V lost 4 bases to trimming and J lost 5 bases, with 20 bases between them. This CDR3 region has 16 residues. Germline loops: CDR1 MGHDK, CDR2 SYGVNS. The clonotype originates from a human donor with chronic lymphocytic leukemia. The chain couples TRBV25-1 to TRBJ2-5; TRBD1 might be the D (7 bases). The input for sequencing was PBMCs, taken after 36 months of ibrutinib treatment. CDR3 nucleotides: TGTGCCAGCAGTGTTCAGGGGGGACGGTACGAGGAGACCCAGTACTTC. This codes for CASSVQGGRYEETQYF.